This record concerns one T cell receptor (beta chain) sequence. These data belong to a study of blood T cell repertoires in COVID-19. Study-level background: The analysed material was cDNA or gDNA that came from T cells, B-cell-depleted T cells, or PBMCs.

Trimming removed 4 bases from V and 5 bases from J, with 8 bases in between. Germline V gene lookup returns CDR1 SGHNT and CDR2 YENEEA. The CDR3 spans 13 residues. TCRdb keeps only in-frame clones here, not all; method: immunoSEQ multiplex PCR. The top ten clones hold roughly 3.5% of a sample with 150,000 to 170,000 clones, over 60% of them seen once. What was sequenced was peripheral blood. The TCR sequence derives from a woman older than 75 with acute or convalescent COVID-19. The chain is built from TRBV11-3 and TRBJ2-2, with a tentative D call TRBD1 (5 bases). CDR3 DNA sequence: TGTGCCAGCAGCTCCAGGGATACCGGGGAGCTGTTTTTT. It codes for CASSSRDTGELFF.